This TCR beta chain was sequenced during a study of T cells in narcolepsy. For the study at large: Donors had narcolepsy type 1 or type 2, or were healthy controls. Whole-study results and caveats: In some patient and control memory CD4+ samples, autoreactive clones were absent. HCRT-specific and TRIB2-specific autoreactive clonotypes appeared among same-patient CSF and blood CD4+ clonotypes.

Turning to this clone: The antigen is unknown.

Only in-frame clones appear in the TCRdb table, and some are missing; sequencing was by immunoSEQ multiplex PCR. The data show around 42,000 clones, 88% seen once. CDR1 and CDR2 (germline): MNHEY, SMNVEV (reference sequence). The CDR3 has 16 residues. V lost 3 bases, J lost 2 bases, and 10 bases stayed unmatched. The chain has TRBV27 and TRBJ2-7; TRBD1 agrees at 7 bases. The TCR was taken from a human donor with narcolepsy. The sequencing sample was made of CD45RA- memory CD4+ T cells from PBMCs. CDR3 region: CASSFRQGSPTYEQYF. The DNA for the CDR3 is TGTGCCAGCAGTTTTAGACAGGGCTCCCCAACCTACGAGCAGTACTTC.